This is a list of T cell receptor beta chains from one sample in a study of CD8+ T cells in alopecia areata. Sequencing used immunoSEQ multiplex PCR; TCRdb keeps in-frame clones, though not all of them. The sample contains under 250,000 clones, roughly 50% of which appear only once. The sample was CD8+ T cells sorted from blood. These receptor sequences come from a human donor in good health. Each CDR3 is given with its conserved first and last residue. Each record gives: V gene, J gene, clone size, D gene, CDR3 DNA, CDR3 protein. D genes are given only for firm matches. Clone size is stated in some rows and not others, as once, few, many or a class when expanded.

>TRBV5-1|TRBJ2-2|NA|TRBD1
TGCGCCAGCAGCAATTACAGGGGACCGAACACCGGGGAGCTGTTTTTT
CASSNYRGPNTGELFF
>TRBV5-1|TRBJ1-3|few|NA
TGCGCCAGCAGCTTCCTGGGGGAGATTAGCGGAAACACCATATATTTT
CASSFLGEISGNTIYF
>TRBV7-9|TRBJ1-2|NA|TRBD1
TGTGCCAGCAGCCCTGGGACAGGGGGCTATGGCTACACCTTC
CASSPGTGGYGYTF
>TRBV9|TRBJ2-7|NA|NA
TGTGCCAGCAGCGCGAGGGACGACGGACCCTCCTACGAGCAGTACTTC
CASSARDDGPSYEQYF
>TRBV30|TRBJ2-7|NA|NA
TGTGCCTGGAGTGCCGGCTCCTACGAGCAGTACTTC
CAWSAGSYEQYF
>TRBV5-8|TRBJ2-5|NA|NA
TGTGCCAGCAGCGCCTTTGCAGGGGTCCAAGAGACCCAGTACTTC
CASSAFAGVQETQYF
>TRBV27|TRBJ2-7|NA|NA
TGTGCCAGCAGTTTAAGGGCCAGGGGTTCGGACGAGCAGTACTTC
CASSLRARGSDEQYF
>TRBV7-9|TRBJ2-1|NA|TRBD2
TGTGCCAGCAGCTCAGGACTAGCGGGGGCTAGCTCCTACAATGAGCAGTTCTTC
CASSSGLAGASSYNEQFF
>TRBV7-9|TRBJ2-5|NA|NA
TGTGCCAGCAGCTCGATGTACCAAGAGACCCAGTACTTC
CASSSMYQETQYF
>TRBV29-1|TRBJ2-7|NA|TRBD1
TGCAGCGCAGGGACAGGGGATTACTACGAGCAGTACTTC
CSAGTGDYYEQYF
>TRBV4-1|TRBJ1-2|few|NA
TGCGCCAGCAGCCTGGGGCCCGCATCTCATGGCTACACCTTC
CASSLGPASHGYTF
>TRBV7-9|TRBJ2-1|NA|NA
TGTGCCAGCAGCTTAGGAACGCGTGAGCAGTTCTTC
CASSLGTREQFF
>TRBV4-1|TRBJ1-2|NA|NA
TGCGCCAGCAGCCAAGTCGGGGGGGACTATGGCTACACCTTC
CASSQVGGDYGYTF
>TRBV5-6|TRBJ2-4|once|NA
TGTGCCAGCAGTACCGGGGACTTAGATTTAGCCCTAGGATTC
CASSTGDLDLALGF
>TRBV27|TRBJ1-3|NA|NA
TGTGCCAGCAGTCCTGGGGTTCCAGGCCTCTCTGGAAACACCATATATTTT
CASSPGVPGLSGNTIYF
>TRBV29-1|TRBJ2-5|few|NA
TGCAGCGCCTCAAAGGGGGAGACCCAGTACTTC
CSASKGETQYF
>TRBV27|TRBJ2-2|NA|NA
TGTGCCAGCAGTTCCCGGACCCTAGGCGGGGAGCTGTTTTTT
CASSSRTLGGELFF
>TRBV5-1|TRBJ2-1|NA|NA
TGCGCCAGCAGCTTGGTTTCCCTCAATGAGCAGTTCTTC
CASSLVSLNEQFF
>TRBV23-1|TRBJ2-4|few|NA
TGCGCCAGCAGTTCCTTTTTCGGCCGTCGTAGAAACATTCAGTACTTC
CASSSFFGRRRNIQYF
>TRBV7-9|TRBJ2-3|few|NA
TGTGCCAGCAGATCTAGCACAGATACGCAGTATTTT
CASRSSTDTQYF
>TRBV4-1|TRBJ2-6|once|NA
TGCGCCAGCAGCCCCCCAGGGTCTGGGGCCAACGTCCTGACTTTC
CASSPPGSGANVLTF
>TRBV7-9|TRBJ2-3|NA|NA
TGTGCCAGCAGCTTATCCCCTTGGACGCAGTATTTT
CASSLSPWTQYF
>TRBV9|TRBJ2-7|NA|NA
TGTGCCAGCAGCGTTGGGGACATGCCCGCCGAGCAGTACTTC
CASSVGDMPAEQYF
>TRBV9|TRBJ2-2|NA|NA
TGTGCCAGCAGCCCTAGTGGTACGGGGAACACCGGGGAGCTGTTTTTT
CASSPSGTGNTGELFF
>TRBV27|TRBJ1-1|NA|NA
TGTGCCAGCAGTTCCGGGCTCATGAACACTGAAGCTTTCTTT
CASSSGLMNTEAFF
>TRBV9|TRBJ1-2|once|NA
TGTGCCAGCAGCCTAGGGGGGGACTATGGCTACACCTTC
CASSLGGDYGYTF
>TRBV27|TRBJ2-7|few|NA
TGTGCCAGCAGTTTTACGGCTTACGAGCAGTACTTC
CASSFTAYEQYF
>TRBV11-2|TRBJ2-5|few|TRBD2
TGTGCCAGCAGCCCCCGGACTAGTGGGGAGACCCAGTACTTC
CASSPRTSGETQYF
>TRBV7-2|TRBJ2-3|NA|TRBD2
TGTGCCAGCAGCGGTTGGGAGCGGGGGGGCACAGATACGCAGTATTTT
CASSGWERGGTDTQYF
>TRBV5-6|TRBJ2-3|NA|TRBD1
TGTGCCAGCAGCGACTCCGGGACAGGGCCCTCTTTT
CASSDSGTGPSF
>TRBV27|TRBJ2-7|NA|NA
TGTGCCAGCAGTCCCCGGGCCAGGACCACTCTTCACTACGAGCAGTACTTC
CASSPRARTTLHYEQYF
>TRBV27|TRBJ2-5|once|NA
TGTGCCAGCAGCCCCCTACCGGGAGAGACCCAGTACTTC
CASSPLPGETQYF
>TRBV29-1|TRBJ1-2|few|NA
TGCAGCGCCCAGCCCCAGGGGCGAGAAGGCTACACCTTC
CSAQPQGREGYTF
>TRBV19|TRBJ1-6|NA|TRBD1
TGTGCCAGTAGTACGGGACAGGTGATTGCACCCCTCCACTTT
CASSTGQVIAPLHF
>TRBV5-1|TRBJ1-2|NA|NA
TGTGCCAGCAGCCTGGACGAGAGTGGGGTACGTGGCTACACCTTC
CASSLDESGVRGYTF
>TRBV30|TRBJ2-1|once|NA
TGTGCCTGGACACACCAGAGCTCCTACAATGAGCAGTTCTTC
CAWTHQSSYNEQFF
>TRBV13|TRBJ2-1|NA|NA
TGTGCCAGCAGCCTCGGCAGGGACACCTGGTACAATGAGCAGTTCTTC
CASSLGRDTWYNEQFF
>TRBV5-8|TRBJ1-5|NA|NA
TGTGCCAGCAGCTTGGTGGCATTCAATGATCAGCCCCAGCATTTT
CASSLVAFNDQPQHF
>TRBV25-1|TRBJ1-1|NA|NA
TGTGCCAGCAGTGCGACTTGTGGGTTCACTGAAGCTTTCTTT
CASSATCGFTEAFF
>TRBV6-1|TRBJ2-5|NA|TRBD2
TGTGCCAGCAGTGAAGCAGTCGGCGGGGGATTGGAGACCCAGTACTTC
CASSEAVGGGLETQYF
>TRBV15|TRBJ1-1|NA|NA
TGTGCCACCAGGAGTTCAGGGGATGGCTTCAAAGCTTTCTTT
CATRSSGDGFKAFF
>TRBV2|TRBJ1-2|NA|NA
TGTGCCAGCAGTGGGACGGCCAACTATGGCTACACCTTC
CASSGTANYGYTF
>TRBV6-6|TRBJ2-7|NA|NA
TGTGCCAGCAGTCCGGAACCGACCGTCTACGAGCAGTACTTC
CASSPEPTVYEQYF
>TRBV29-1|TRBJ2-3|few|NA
TGCAGCGTTGAAGATCGCATTTCAGATACGCAGTATTTT
CSVEDRISDTQYF
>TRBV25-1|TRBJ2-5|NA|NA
TGTGCCAGCAGCGATCGGGAGACCCAGTACTTC
CASSDRETQYF
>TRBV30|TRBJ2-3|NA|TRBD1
TGTGCCGGACATGAGGACTGGACAGGGGGACCAGATACGCAGTATTTT
CAGHEDWTGGPDTQYF
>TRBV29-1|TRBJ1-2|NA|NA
TGCAGCGTTGAAGATCGGGCAGGGTTGGGAGGCTACACCTTC
CSVEDRAGLGGYTF
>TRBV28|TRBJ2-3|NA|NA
TGTGCCAGCAGTTTATGGGCCGGGCAAAGCACAGATACGCAGTATTTT
CASSLWAGQSTDTQYF
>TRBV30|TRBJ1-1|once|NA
TGTGCCTGGAGTGTGCAGACGAACACTGAAGCTTTCTTT
CAWSVQTNTEAFF
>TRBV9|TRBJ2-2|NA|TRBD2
TGTGCCAGCAGCGTAGCGACTAGCGGTTACCGGGAGCTGTTTTTT
CASSVATSGYRELFF
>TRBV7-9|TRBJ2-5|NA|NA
TGTGCCAGCAGTTTGGCCTTATTCGGACAAGAGACCCAGTACTTC
CASSLALFGQETQYF
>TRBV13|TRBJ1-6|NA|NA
TGTGCCAGCAGCTCAGTGGGGGAGATAGTCTCACCCCTCCACTTT
CASSSVGEIVSPLHF
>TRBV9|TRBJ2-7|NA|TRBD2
TGTGCCAGCAGCGAGGGAGCGGGGAGCTCCTACGAGCAGTACTTC
CASSEGAGSSYEQYF
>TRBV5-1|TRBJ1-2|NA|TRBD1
TGCGCCAGCAGCCTAGCGACAGGGGGAGAGGGCTACACCTTC
CASSLATGGEGYTF